A selection of T cell receptor beta chains follows, all from one sample in a study of blood T cell repertoires in COVID-19. The table came from immunoSEQ multiplex PCR; TCRdb's copy has only in-frame clones and leaves some out. The sample consists of some 110,000 clones, roughly 90% of them appearing once. The sequencing sample was made of peripheral blood. These receptors all stem from a human donor in a cohort sampled during active COVID-19. Each CDR3 is given with its conserved first and last residue. Each record gives: V gene, J gene, D gene, CDR3 length, CDR3 protein. D genes are given only for firm matches.

>TRBV24-1|TRBJ2-2|TRBD2|16
CATSRTSGANTGELFF
>TRBV6-5|TRBJ2-5|-|13
CASATGVQETQYF
>TRBV5-3|TRBJ1-5|TRBD1|14
CARSFARGHQPQHF
>TRBV29-1|TRBJ2-7|TRBD2|15
CSVELLAGSSYEQYF
>TRBV5-1|TRBJ1-2|TRBD1|15
CASRWSTGPNYGYTF
>TRBV7-2|TRBJ2-1|-|13
CASSLRRNNEQFF
>TRBV4-2|TRBJ2-1|TRBD2|18
CASSQDRRGSGGANEQFF
>TRBV2|TRBJ1-1|-|14
CASSTVSTGTEAFF
>TRBV7-2|TRBJ2-3|-|13
CASSLMLADTQYF
>TRBV19|TRBJ2-1|-|16
CASSMGSSAYYNEQFF
>TRBV19|TRBJ1-2|TRBD1|16
CASSTIPGQVNYGYTF
>TRBV15|TRBJ2-3|TRBD2|15
CATSTSRTSGDTQYF
>TRBV3-1/TRBV3-2|TRBJ1-2|-|13
CASSREPDRGYTF
>TRBV7-2|TRBJ2-1|-|16
CASSLMGSGPAGEQFF
>TRBV15|TRBJ2-1|-|13
CATSASSYNEQFF
>TRBV6-5|TRBJ2-1|TRBD1|15
CASSYEGASYNEQFF
>TRBV30|TRBJ1-6|TRBD1|14
CAWTGQGGWSPLHF
>TRBV6-4|TRBJ2-1|TRBD2|16
CASSYSGGTPYNEQFF
>TRBV28|TRBJ2-1|TRBD2|15
CASSSSGRANNEQFF
>TRBV5-4|TRBJ2-1|TRBD2|15
CASSLGAAGAPGQFF